The table lists the clone carrying this T cell receptor (beta chain) with many counts. The antigen remains unidentified. The sample comes from a study of blood T cells in healthy people across ages. This CDR3 is 13 amino acids long. CDR1 and CDR2 (germline): ENHRY, SYGVKD. V was trimmed by 11 bases and J by 4 bases, leaving 17 bases between them. It was with a sample-barcoded 5' primer and a J-beta primer mix that a second PCR of roughly 7 to 12 cycles was run. One entry per CDR3 protein, called by TCRdb with MiXCR from the 5' RACE reads. The data hold 700,000 or so distinct CDR3 sequences, with about a fifth observed a single time. General observations from the study: Researchers report that TCR beta diversity correlated strongly with naive T cell percentage. From one million sequenced T cells, diversity estimates were lower bounds.

The chain is built from TRBV10-3 and TRBJ2-5; D is possibly TRBD1 (7 bases). The sequence was collected from a man in his 70s in good health. The material sequenced was blood. CDR3 sequence: CALRGTETETQYF. The CDR3 DNA follows: TGTGCCCTCCGCGGGACAGAAACAGAGACCCAGTACTTC.